This T cell receptor beta chain was profiled in a study of technical replicates of blood from several donors. Libraries were prepared by immunoSEQ multiplex PCR; TCRdb keeps only in-frame clonotypes and omits some of them. The sample consists of more than 65,000 clones, about 81% of them appearing once. V was pared by 7 bases and J by 4 bases, with 11 bases between. This CDR3 comprises 14 residues. Germline V gene lookup returns CDR1 MGHDK and CDR2 SYGVNS. The chain carries TRBV25-1 and TRBJ1-6; tentative D call: TRBD1 (6 bases). Material: PBMCs. The source is a human donor in good health. Some clones in this sample may be carry-over from other donors' samples. In DNA, the CDR3 is TGTGCCAGCACTCCCGGACAGTATAATTCACCCCTCCACTTT. Its protein is CASTPGQYNSPLHF. Full variable domain (remainder filled in from reference TRBV25-1 and TRBJ1-6): EADIYQTPRYLVIGTGKKITLECSQTMGHDKMYWYQQDPGMELHLIHYSYGVNSTEKGDLSSESTVSRIRTEHFPLTLESARPSHTSQYLCASTPGQYNSPLHFGNGTRLTVT.